Below, one T cell receptor (beta chain) is given with its context. In its sample, this clone was seen a few times. Its antigen remains unidentified. Base qualities are not recorded, but no much larger clone differs from it by a single base. The data were taken from a study of siplizumab effects on memory and regulatory T cells (dated by TCRdb to between 2019 and 2020). Looking at the study overall: The study examined how the anti-CD2 antibody siplizumab affects alloreactive T-cell subsets in allogeneic mixed lymphocyte reactions built from human PBMCs.

Overall results and qualifications from the work: Among mappable alloreactive CD4+ clones, the Treg-derived fraction averaged about 70% with siplizumab versus around 29% in control reactions. Unstimulated naive T cells appeared to be more diverse than memory T cells, and naive cells seemed to make a substantial contribution to the alloresponse. Siplizumab significantly reduced the cumulative frequency of alloreactive sequences traceable to unstimulated CD4+ memory T cells. For roughly 75-95% of proliferating CD4+ or CD8+ clones, no naive or memory phenotype could be assigned. No functional confirmation was obtained for the suppressive function of proliferating Tregs from siplizumab cultures. Sequences below about 10^-5 frequency were poorly captured, so only a minor fraction of alloreactive clones could be mapped to unstimulated subsets.

Sorted unstimulated T cells and proliferating T cells recovered from mixed lymphocyte reactions were subjected to TCRbeta CDR3 sequencing. Fresh whole blood from fewer than 11 HLA-typed healthy donors was used to isolate PBMCs. Library construction relied on the immunoSEQ multiplex PCR assay. Roughly 100,000 TCR templates per sample were assayed on the deep sequencing platform. Genomic DNA extracted from sorted T cells was used for TCRbeta CDR3 sequencing. In the authors' own workflow: The R programming language was used for clonal analysis of TCRbeta CDR3 data. Unstimulated samples were compared with post-reaction CFSE-low samples to define alloreactive CD4+ and CD8+ clones. Alloreactive CD4+ clones were assigned to regulatory or non-regulatory origin by matching sequences to sorted unstimulated Treg and non-Treg repertoires. In TCRdb, the immuneACCESS table is reduced to in-frame sequences with V and J assigned. These tables do not hold every clone; where another copy was compared, an unresolved V gene accounts for under half, and the others remain unexplained. For V, J and clone size, that table is used; D and trimming come from the DNA. Here the sample has 90,000 to 140,000 clones; about 92% occur a single time. The leading ten clones occupy 0.32% of the sample.

V ends up 3 bases short and J 0 bases short, with an unmatched junction base count of 2. CDR1 and CDR2, looked up from the germline V gene (reference sequence), are LNHDA and SQIVND. The CDR3 contains 15 residues, cysteine and phenylalanine counted. Only the CDR3 DNA stays, 45 bases, in frame from base 1. This sequence uses TRBV19 and TRBJ1-5, and TRBD1 matches 7 of the central bases. The sequencing sample was made of CD4+ T cells sorted from blood. The origin of this receptor is a human donor in good health. The nucleotides read TGTGCCAGTAGTATGGACAGGCTTAGCAATCAGCCCCAGCATTTT. It translates as CASSMDRLSNQPQHF.